The clone carrying this T cell receptor (beta chain) was counted a few times. Original processing methods: Using reference gene primer amplification, nucleated cell counts were estimated. Clones were read by immunoSEQ multiplex PCR, and TCRdb kept only the in-frame ones, dropping some. That table gives V, J and clone size, and the DNA gave D and trimming. The sample consists of about 150,000 clones, around 85% of them appearing once. These data belong to a study of blood T cell repertoires in COVID-19. Study information: Both acute and convalescent COVID-19 samples were obtained from the United States, Italy and Spain. T cells, B-cell-depleted T cells, or PBMCs provided the cDNA or gDNA that served as material.

This CDR3 is built from 16 residues. V was clipped by 2 bases and J by 1 base, with 13 bases between them. Germline lookup yields CDR1 SGHDT and CDR2 YYEEEE. The J gene is TRBJ1-5, the V gene TRBV5-6; D may be TRBD1 (6 bases). The source is a woman of 80 years or more with acute or convalescent COVID-19. The sequenced sample consisted of peripheral blood. CDR3 bases: TGTGCCAGCAGCTTCCTGACAGGCGGGAGCAATCAGCCCCAGCATTTT. Protein sequence: CASSFLTGGSNQPQHF.